These 19 T cell receptor beta chains were sequenced from one sample in a study of regulatory T cells in long-lasting Graves disease (dated by TCRdb to 2020 to 2023). Library construction relied on multiplex PCR. The data were produced on an Illumina HiSeq 4000. To build TCR beta libraries, CDR3 regions were amplified by Arm-PCR using iRepertoire HTBI primers. TCRdb reprocessed the public reads (quality trimming at Q25 with fastp, clone calling with MiXCR) and kept in-frame beta chains. Records with the same CDR3 protein are collapsed into one entry carrying the most frequent genes and DNA. This sample lists hundreds of thousands of distinct CDR3 sequences; less than 25% were detected once. The top ten clones comprise approximately 8% of the sample. According to the study, the label for this sample's time point signals: persistent/refractory GD, antithyroid drugs over 5 years with positive TRAb. For both TCR sequencing and RNA sequencing, RNA was extracted from PBMCs using TRIzol.

The sample in question was peripheral blood mononuclear cells (PBMCs), obtained when the disease was refractory, from a patient treated with antithyroid drugs. These receptors were collected from a female donor with Graves disease.

The genes are TRBV11-1 and TRBJ2-3; 7 bases are a match to TRBD2. There are 15 residues in the CDR3. The germline CDR1 and CDR2 sequences are SGHAT and FQDESV (reference sequence). The junction had 6 bases not matched to a gene; V was cut back by 1 base and J by 5 bases. CDR3 amino acids: CASSLERGDLDTQYF. DNA of the CDR3: TGTGCCAGCAGCTTAGAGCGGGGTGACCTAGATACGCAGTATTTT.

This clonotype was recorded a few times. The CDR3 region is CASSPISGRAGSEQYF. CDR3 DNA sequence: TGTGCCAGCAGCCCTATTAGCGGGAGGGCCGGTTCTGAGCAGTACTTC. The chain uses TRBV7-9 and TRBJ2-7; 11 bases line up with TRBD2. After removal of 5 bases from V and 7 bases from J, the junction contained 13 bases not matched to a gene. Germline-derived CDR1 and CDR2 are SEHNR and FQNEAQ (reference sequence). The CDR3 runs to 16 residues.

In this sample, this clonotype turned up many times. V usage is TRBV29-1 and J usage is TRBJ2-5; perhaps D is TRBD1 or TRBD2 (5 bases each). The CDR3 totals 14 residues. The V and J ends lost 0 bases and 4 bases respectively, with 12 bases between them. Germline CDR1 SQVTM, CDR2 ANQGSEA. The CDR3 nucleotides are TGCAGCGTTGAAGATCGCCCCGGGGCAGAGACCCAGTACTTC. Amino acids: CSVEDRPGAETQYF.

This clonotype was counted at least ten times. DNA for the CDR3: TGTGCCAGCAGTTTAGTATCGGGTCGCACTGAAGCTTTCTTT. Translation: CASSLVSGRTEAFF. This rearrangement joins TRBV12-3 or TRBV12-4 to TRBJ1-1; D unresolved. The V end was cut by 1 base, the J end by 4 bases, with 10 bases between. The CDR3 extends over 14 amino acids.

This clonotype turned up a few times. The genes are TRBV25-1 and TRBJ1-1; 7 nucleotides line up with TRBD1. Germline CDR1 and CDR2: MGHDK and SYGVNS. The CDR3 consists of 19 residues. The V gene end was trimmed by 0 bases and the J gene end by 1 base; junction bases not matched to a gene: 14. The CDR3 loop reads CASSEYSWQGDFRNTEAFF. The CDR3 DNA sequence: TGTGCCAGCAGTGAATACAGCTGGCAGGGGGATTTTAGGAACACTGAAGCTTTCTTT.

This clonotype was detected ten times or more. The chain carries TRBV7-3 and TRBJ2-7; TRBD2 matches at 10 bases. The CDR3 is 15 amino acids. The V and J ends lost 5 bases and 3 bases, in that order; junction bases with no gene match: 7. CDR1 SGHTA and CDR2 FQGTGA come from the germline V gene. DNA of the CDR3: TGTGCCAGCAGCCTAGGAGCGGGAGGGGACTACGAGCAGTACTTC. Its protein is CASSLGAGGDYEQYF. Combining the CDR3 with reference TRBV7-3 and TRBJ2-7 gives the whole variable domain GAGVSQTPSNKVTEKGKYVELRCDPISGHTALYWYRQSLGQGPEFLIYFQGTGAADDSGLPNDRFFAVRPEGSVSTLKIQRTERGDSAVYLCASSLGAGGDYEQYFGPGTRLTVT.

Ten or more counts support this clonotype. Germline is not matched at one junction end, which may reflect a read error. J is TRBJ2-5 and V is TRBV7-7, with a possible D match to TRBD1 (5 bases). In germline, CDR1 is SSHAT, CDR2 FNYEAQ (reference sequence). CDR3 length: 16 residues. The CDR3 region has the DNA TGTGCTAGCAGCGCACAAGGGGCCGGACAAACGGAGACCCAGTACTTC. Protein product: CASSAQGAGQTETQYF.

The gene calls are TRBV20-1 and TRBJ2-7, with TRBD2 identical over 7 bases. The CDR3 covers 14 residues. V was clipped by 4 bases and J by 0 bases; unmatched bases: 6. Germline values: CDR1 DFQATT, CDR2 SNEGSKA (reference sequence). CDR3 DNA: TGCAGTGCTAAAAATAAGCGGGGCTCCTACGAGCAGTACTTC. Translating gives CSAKNKRGSYEQYF.

This clonotype was seen a few times. A much larger clonotype is one base distant, so this may be a read error. The conserved final phenylalanine or tryptophan is absent from the CDR3, which likely points to a read error. The genes are TRBV2 and TRBJ1-1; no firm D call. Germline CDR1 reads SNHLY; CDR2 reads FYNNEI. Trimming pared 8 bases from V and 0 bases from J, leaving 7 bases between. The CDR3 covers 12 residues. The CDR3 is CASLRMNTEAFL. The CDR3 DNA is TGTGCCAGCCTCAGGATGAACACTGAAGCTTTCCTT.

This clonotype was found a few times. V and J are TRBV12-3 or TRBV12-4 and TRBJ2-2; D uncertain. This CDR3 comprises 15 residues. Trimming took 7 bases from V and 0 from J, leaving 12 bases between them. This CDR3 reads CASKVAIANTGELFF. As DNA, the CDR3 is TGTGCCAGCAAAGTAGCAATCGCGAACACCGGGGAGCTGTTTTTT.

This clonotype was observed at least ten times. The chain links TRBV6-2 or TRBV6-3 to TRBJ2-7; D unclear. Between the trimmed V and J ends, which lost 3 bases and 9 bases, there was a span of 12 bases. Germline assignment: CDR1 MNHEY and CDR2 SVGEGT. This CDR3 spans 12 amino acids. CDR3 sequence reads: CASSYDGPGQYF. CDR3 nucleotides: TGTGCCAGCAGTTATGACGGCCCTGGGCAGTACTTC.

The table lists this clonotype with many counts. The chain is built from TRBV2 and TRBJ2-7; 9 nucleotides align to TRBD1. This CDR3 has 15 amino acids. V was clipped by 6 bases and J by 5 bases; unmatched bases: 11. The germline V gene has CDR1 SNHLY and CDR2 FYNNEI. CDR3 protein: CASRDIGQGKNEQYF. In DNA form, the CDR3 reads TGTGCCAGCAGAGACATTGGACAGGGGAAAAACGAGCAGTACTTC.

This clonotype has ten or more counts. The chain carries TRBV6-5 and TRBJ2-7; D not resolved. The V gene lost 2 bases and the J gene lost 3 bases, with 20 bases spanning the gap. Germline V gene data show CDR1 as MNHEY and CDR2 as SVGAGI. The CDR3 loop spans 17 amino acids. The CDR3 sequence: CASSYASTQDRIYEQYF. The CDR3 nucleotides are TGTGCCAGCAGTTACGCCTCAACCCAGGACCGTATCTACGAGCAGTACTTC.

CDR3 amino acids: CASSLNPADTQYF. The CDR3 DNA follows: TGTGCCAGCAGCTTAAACCCGGCAGATACGCAGTATTTT. J is TRBJ2-3 and V is TRBV11-3, with no clear D. The V end lost 2 bases, the J end lost 4 bases, and 7 bases lay between the germline ends. The CDR3 is 13 residues long. The germline gives CDR1 SGHNT, CDR2 YENEEA.

This clonotype was detected ten times or more. CDR3 residues: CASSLGSGEQYF. Written as DNA, the CDR3 is TGTGCCAGCAGCTTAGGGTCCGGGGAGCAGTACTTC. This sequence joins TRBV13 and TRBJ2-7, with no clear D. The CDR3 covers 12 residues. Germline V CDR1 and CDR2: PRHDT, FYEKMQ (reference sequence). Trimming cost V 0 bases and J 7 bases, with 7 bases left between them.

The V and J genes are TRBV9 and TRBJ2-2; D remains unclear. Germline V gene lookup returns CDR1 SGDLS and CDR2 YYNGEE. Trimming left V 4 bases short and J 0 bases short, with 13 bases between. This CDR3 contains 16 residues. CDR3 loop: CASSSTIGANTGELFF. CDR3 in DNA: TGTGCCAGCAGCTCGACGATTGGGGCGAACACCGGGGAGCTGTTTTTT.

This clonotype was detected ten times or more. The rearrangement joins TRBV20-1 to TRBJ1-1; no reliable D call. This CDR3 comprises 15 residues. Trimming removed 3 bases at V and 3 bases at J, with 17 bases between. Germline V gives CDR1 DFQATT, CDR2 SNEGSKA (reference sequence). For the CDR3, the DNA is TGCAGTGCTAGGGCGGGGTCTCAGATAGACACTGAAGCTTTCTTT. This gives the protein CSARAGSQIDTEAFF.

This clonotype was detected ten times or more. CDR3 DNA: TGTGCCAGCAGCCAAACAAGCGGGAGCAGGGTCGAGCAGTACTTC. Its translation: CASSQTSGSRVEQYF. The chain employs TRBV14 and TRBJ2-7; the match to TRBD2 covers 8 bases. In germline, CDR1 is SGHDN, CDR2 FVKESK. V lost 2 bases and J lost 6; bases outside the gene matches: 9. The CDR3 length is 15 residues.

The chain links TRBV12-3 or TRBV12-4 to TRBJ2-1; 9 bases map to TRBD2. The CDR3 is 13 residues long. The ends lost 6 bases at V and 10 bases at J; junction bases unmatched: 7. CDR3 nucleotides: TGTGCCAGCAGCGCGGGGGGGGTCCGGGAGCAGTTCTTC. Residues: CASSAGGVREQFF.